The 9 T cell receptor beta chains in this list originate from one sample, sequenced in a study of T-cell reconstitution after alpha-beta-depleted transplantation in children. Unique molecular identifiers were incorporated during preparation of the TCRbeta library. A single record per CDR3 protein comes from TCRdb applying MiXCR to the PCR reads. Of approximately 210,000 distinct CDR3 sequences in the sample, roughly 15% were seen once. Here the sequenced sample was PBMCs from the stem cell graft donor, taken from the stem cell graft. All receptors derive from a human donor who donated a stem cell graft to a child with acute lymphoblastic leukemia.

This clonotype was counted many times. V is TRBV4-1 and J is TRBJ1-3; D not resolved. CDR3 length: 15 residues. Trimming left V 4 bases short and J 1 base short, with 11 bases between. CDR1 and CDR2 from the germline V gene are MGHRA and YSYEKL. This chain's CDR3 is CASSPEPHSGNTIYF. Written as DNA, the CDR3 is TGCGCCAGCAGCCCAGAACCCCATTCTGGAAACACCATATATTTT.

This clonotype has ten or more counts. The chain combines TRBV10-1 with TRBJ2-7; the match to TRBD2 covers 7 bases. The CDR3 has 14 amino acids. V lost 4 bases to trimming and J lost 2 bases; unmatched junction nucleotides: 5. Germline CDR1 reads WNHNN; CDR2 reads SYGVQD (reference sequence). CDR3 sequence reads: CASSASGEPYEQYF. In DNA form, the CDR3 reads TGCGCCAGCAGTGCTAGCGGAGAACCCTACGAGCAGTACTTC.

This clonotype was found many times. The chain uses TRBV28 and TRBJ2-5, with 9 positions matching TRBD1. J was trimmed by 4 bases and V by 6 bases; bases with no gene match: 9. Germline CDR1 and CDR2: MDHEN and SYDVKM. The CDR3 is made up of 15 amino acids. CDR3 protein: CASSPTQGAGETQYF. The CDR3 nucleotides are TGTGCCAGCAGCCCAACACAGGGGGCGGGAGAGACCCAGTACTTC.

This clonotype was detected ten times or more. The J gene is TRBJ2-3, the V gene TRBV3-1, with D hard to call. Germline loops: CDR1 LGHDT, CDR2 YNNKEL (reference sequence). The CDR3 is 15 residues long. V lost 2 bases, J lost 2 bases, and 11 bases lay in between. This CDR3 reads CASSQKLGFTDTQYF. In nucleotides, the CDR3 is TGTGCCAGCAGCCAAAAGCTGGGGTTCACAGATACGCAGTATTTT.

This clonotype showed up many times. The rearrangement joins TRBV3-1 to TRBJ2-4, with D unresolved. Germline-derived CDR1 and CDR2 are LGHDT and YNNKEL (reference sequence). This CDR3 has 11 residues. V was shortened by 0 bases and J by 15 bases, with 9 bases between the two germline ends. In DNA, the CDR3 is TGTGCCAGCAGCCAAGACTCCGTCCGGTACTTC. This gives the protein CASSQDSVRYF.

This clonotype was observed a few times. The chain recombines TRBV18 with TRBJ2-1; 8 positions agree with TRBD2. V shed 1 base and J 8 bases; nucleotides not matched to a gene: 10. Per the germline V gene, CDR1 is KGHSH and CDR2 is LQKENI. CDR3 size: 16 residues. DNA of the CDR3: TGTGCCAGCTCACCACGGCGGCGGGAGGACCGGGATGAGCAGTTCTTC. Its protein is CASSPRRREDRDEQFF.

This clonotype occurred a few times. The chain couples TRBV20-1 to TRBJ1-6; 7 bases line up with TRBD1. CDR1 DFQATT and CDR2 SNEGSKA come from the germline V gene (reference sequence). The J segment lost 5 bases and the V segment lost 3 bases, leaving 7 bases of the junction unmatched. CDR3 size: 15 residues. CDR3 amino acids: CSARRWTGDNSPLHF. The CDR3 DNA reads as TGCAGTGCTAGGAGGTGGACAGGCGATAATTCACCCCTCCACTTT.

The sample holds many counts of this clonotype. In DNA form, the CDR3 reads TGCGCCAGCAGCTTAACTAGCGGGAGGGCCCATGAGCAGTTCTTC. Its translation: CASSLTSGRAHEQFF. The chain is built from TRBV5-1 and TRBJ2-1; 13 nucleotides line up with TRBD2. Looked up from germline, CDR1 is SGHRS and CDR2 is YFSETQ. The J segment lost 8 bases and the V segment lost 2 bases, leaving 4 bases of the junction unmatched. The CDR3 covers 15 residues.

Ten or more counts support this clonotype. The rearrangement links TRBV29-1 to TRBJ2-5; 10 bases are a match to TRBD1. CDR1 is SQVTM, CDR2 ANQGSEA, per germline. V lost 7 bases, J lost 2 bases, and 25 bases stayed unmatched. The CDR3 runs 20 residues. DNA for the CDR3: TGCAGCGCCCGTGACAGGGGGCTAGGATTCCGTACCCCATCACAAGAGACCCAGTACTTC. The encoded protein is CSARDRGLGFRTPSQETQYF.